The next 18 T cell receptor beta chains were all read from a single sample in a study of T cell changes during pregnancy in multiple sclerosis. Using immunoSEQ multiplex PCR, the repertoire was profiled, and TCRdb retains in-frame clones only, with some absent. The sample lists about 40,000 clones; 80% to 90% were seen once. The material sequenced was peripheral blood, taken in the first trimester of pregnancy. The receptors originated from a female donor in good health, enrolled as a control in a pregnancy study.

The rearrangement joins TRBV12-5 to TRBJ1-1, with TRBD1 matching over 8 bases. J lost 5 bases, V lost 3 bases, and 8 bases had no gene match. This CDR3 spans 15 amino acids. Germline CDR1 and CDR2: LGHNT and FRNRAP. The CDR3, as DNA: TGTGCTAGTGGTTTTGAAACAGGGGGGGATACTGAAGCTTTCTTT. Its translation is CASGFETGGDTEAFF.

The gene calls are TRBV10-3 and TRBJ1-4; no firm D call. This CDR3 spans 15 amino acids. Germline-derived CDR1 and CDR2 are ENHRY and SYGVKD. The V gene lost 8 bases and the J gene lost 0 bases, with 13 bases spanning the gap. CDR3 residues: CAIGNNGSTNEKLFF. In DNA, the CDR3 is TGTGCCATCGGCAACAACGGGTCAACTAATGAAAAACTGTTTTTT.

V is TRBV6-5 and J is TRBJ1-2, with D tentatively TRBD1 (5 bases). The CDR3 has 14 residues. The V gene's germline CDR1 is MNHEY and CDR2 SVGAGI. Trimming left V 6 bases short and J 4 bases short, with 15 bases between. For the CDR3, the DNA is TGTGCCAGCAGGGCCCAGGGAGGCGTCTATGGCTACACCTTC. The encoded protein is CASRAQGGVYGYTF.

This clone occurred once. The rearrangement links TRBV2 to TRBJ1-1; D is unclear. From germline, CDR1 is SNHLY and CDR2 FYNNEI. Trimming stripped 3 bases from V and 4 bases from J, with 9 bases between. The CDR3 length is 13 residues. In nucleotides, the CDR3 is TGTGCCAGCAGTGAGGGCGCCTCCACTGAAGCTTTCTTT. Translated: CASSEGASTEAFF. Full variable domain (outside the CDR3, taken from reference TRBV2 and TRBJ1-1): EPEVTQTPSHQVTQMGQEVILRCVPISNHLYFYWYRQILGQKVEFLVSFYNNEISEKSEIFDDQFSVERPDGSNFTLKIRSTKLEDSAMYFCASSEGASTEAFFGQGTRLTVV.

V is TRBV5-1 and J is TRBJ1-3; TRBD1 matches at 7 bases. Germline V gives CDR1 SGHRS, CDR2 YFSETQ. V was clipped by 5 bases and J by 3 bases; unmatched bases: 11. This CDR3 region has 16 residues. The CDR3: CASSRTGGTGGNTIYF. CDR3 coding DNA: TGCGCCAGCAGTAGGACAGGCGGAACGGGTGGAAACACCATATATTTT.

This rearrangement joins TRBV6-1 to TRBJ2-5; D is perhaps TRBD2 (6 bases). Per the germline V gene, CDR1 is MNHNS and CDR2 is SASEGT. V was clipped by 2 bases and J by 5 bases, with 24 bases between them. The CDR3 sequence is 18 residues long. The CDR3 nucleotides are TGTGCCAGCAGTGAAAGAAGAGGAGGGCGGACGGAACGGGAGACCCAGTACTTC. Its translation: CASSERRGGRTERETQYF.

The chain is built from TRBV19 and TRBJ1-5, with TRBD1 matching over 8 bases. The J segment lost 5 bases and the V segment lost 6 bases, leaving 3 bases of the junction unmatched. This CDR3 region has 13 residues. The V gene's germline CDR1 is LNHDA and CDR2 SQIVND (reference sequence). The CDR3 reads CASRKQGDQPQHF. The CDR3 DNA reads as TGTGCCAGTAGGAAACAGGGGGATCAGCCCCAGCATTTT.

This chain connects TRBV13 to TRBJ2-7; TRBD2 might be the D (8 bases). The germline V gene encodes CDR1 PRHDT and CDR2 FYEKMQ (reference sequence). Trimming cost V 5 bases and J 4 bases, with 18 bases left between them. The CDR3 is made up of 15 amino acids. CDR3 in DNA: TGTGCCAGCAGCCCCCGGGAGGGGGCCGGGTACGAGCAGTACTTC. As protein: CASSPREGAGYEQYF.

The CDR3 spells CASMSVYGYTF. DNA for the CDR3: TGTGCCAGCATGTCCGTCTATGGCTACACCTTC. V usage is TRBV6-1 and J usage is TRBJ1-2; D remains unclear. This CDR3 spans 11 amino acids. Trimming stripped 7 bases from V and 4 bases from J, with 7 bases between. In germline, CDR1 is MNHNS, CDR2 SASEGT.

The rearrangement links TRBV27 to TRBJ2-1, with 7 bases lining up with TRBD1. The CDR3 is 16 residues long. The V segment lost 7 bases and the J segment 6 bases; nucleotides outside the gene matches: 15. From germline, CDR1 is MNHEY and CDR2 SMNVEV (reference sequence). The CDR3 reads CASTFIRGGTGNEQFF. The CDR3 DNA follows: TGTGCCAGCACCTTTATTAGAGGGGGCACCGGCAATGAGCAGTTCTTC.

V gene TRBV6-6 combines with J gene TRBJ2-1, with 8 bases that match TRBD2. CDR3 length: 14 amino acids. Germline assignment: CDR1 MNHNY and CDR2 SVGAGI (reference sequence). After removal of 3 bases from V and 6 bases from J, the junction contained 4 bases not matched to a gene. The CDR3 region has the DNA TGTGCCAGCAGTTATGAGACTAGCGCCAATGAGCAGTTCTTC. It yields the protein CASSYETSANEQFF.

The chain is built from TRBV5-1 and TRBJ2-5; D possibly corresponds to TRBD1 (6 bases). Per the germline V gene, CDR1 is SGHRS and CDR2 is YFSETQ. The CDR3 consists of 14 residues. V gave up 0 bases and J gave up 4 bases, with 10 bases separating them. The CDR3 region is CASSLGTALETQYF. The DNA of the CDR3 is TGCGCCAGCAGCTTGGGGACAGCGCTAGAGACCCAGTACTTC. Full variable domain (rest looked up from reference TRBV5-1 and TRBJ2-5): KAGVTQTPRYLIKTRGQQVTLSCSPISGHRSVSWYQQTPGQGLQFLFEYFSETQRNKGNFPGRFSGRQFSNSRSEMNVSTLELGDSALYLCASSLGTALETQYFGPGTRLLVL.

The chain is built from TRBV27 and TRBJ1-1; D call uncertain. With 8 bases removed from V and 1 base from J, the gap between germline ends came to 14 bases. Germline values: CDR1 MNHEY, CDR2 SMNVEV (reference sequence). CDR3 size: 14 residues. CDR3 sequence: CASSRIAGNTEAFF. CDR3 coding DNA: TGTGCCAGCTCCCGGATCGCGGGGAACACTGAAGCTTTCTTT.

The rearrangement uses TRBV28 and TRBJ1-1; D remains ambiguous. The CDR3 is 10 residues long. V was cut by 5 bases and J by 9 bases, with 7 bases left in between. Germline V gene data show CDR1 as MDHEN and CDR2 as SYDVKM. CDR3 nucleotide sequence: TGTGCCAGCAGTCGGCGGAAAGCTTTCTTT. It specifies CASSRRKAFF.

V is TRBV7-6 and J is TRBJ2-1; tentatively, D is TRBD2 (6 bases). Per germline, CDR1 SGHVS and CDR2 FNYEAQ. V lost 7 bases and J 7 bases, leaving 17 bases between the germline ends. This CDR3 comprises 14 residues. The CDR3 DNA follows: TGTGCCAGCAAGAACGGGGGAGAAGGGAATGAGCAGTTCTTC. Translated: CASKNGGEGNEQFF.

CDR3 nucleotides: TGTGCCAGCAGCCTACGACAGGGCACTGAAGCTTTCTTT. Amino acids: CASSLRQGTEAFF. The chain links TRBV11-1 to TRBJ1-1; 7 bases are a match to TRBD1. Germline V gene lookup returns CDR1 SGHAT and CDR2 FQDESV (reference sequence). This CDR3 spans 13 amino acids. With V trimmed by 5 bases and J by 4 bases, 4 bases remained unmatched.

The V call is TRBV27, the J call TRBJ1-2; 7 bases line up with TRBD1. Germline CDR1 is MNHEY and CDR2 is SMNVEV (reference sequence). V lost 3 bases and J lost 4; bases outside the gene matches: 2. The CDR3 covers 13 residues. The CDR3 DNA is TGTGCCAGCAGTTTGACAGGGTTCTATGGCTACACCTTC. This sequence encodes CASSLTGFYGYTF.

The CDR3 sequence: CATSRTPGQRNNEQFF. The CDR3 region has the DNA TGTGCCACCAGCAGAACCCCGGGACAACGAAACAATGAGCAGTTCTTC. The J gene is TRBJ2-1, the V gene TRBV15, with a tentative D call TRBD1 (6 bases). V was pared by 2 bases and J by 5 bases, with 16 bases between. Germline CDR1 and CDR2: LNHNV and YYDKDF (reference sequence). The CDR3 runs 16 residues.